Below, 5 T cell receptor beta chains from the same sample are listed, as sequenced in a study of identical twins. TCRdb called the 5' RACE reads again in MiXCR, with one record for every CDR3 protein. The sample yields 550,000 to 800,000 distinct CDR3 sequences, under 8.5% seen once. This sample also belongs to another study, concerning yellow fever vaccine responses in identical twins.

The sequenced sample was PBMCs. All receptors come from a woman under 30 in good health.

In this sample, this clonotype turned up many times. The chain links TRBV7-9 to TRBJ2-1; 10 positions agree with TRBD2. The CDR3 length is 14 residues. CDR1 is SEHNR, CDR2 FQNEAQ, per germline (reference sequence). V lost 2 bases, J lost 6 bases, and 1 base stayed unmatched. CDR3 nucleotides: TGTGCCAGCAGCTTACTAGCGGGAGCCAATGAGCAGTTCTTC. Translating it yields CASSLLAGANEQFF. Looking up the rest from reference TRBV7-9 and TRBJ2-1 gives the full variable domain: DTGVSQNPRHKITKRGQNVTFRCDPISEHNRLYWYRQTLGQGPEFLTYFQNEAQLEKSRLLSDRFSAERPKGSFSTLEIQRTEQGDSAMYLCASSLLAGANEQFFGPGTRLTVL.

This clonotype came up many times. The rearrangement joins TRBV2 to TRBJ2-1, with 11 bases that match TRBD2. CDR3 length: 14 amino acids. Germline V gene sequence: CDR1 SNHLY, CDR2 FYNNEI. J was trimmed by 5 bases and V by 8 bases; bases with no gene match: 5. CDR3 in amino acids: CASATSGTHNEQFF. The CDR3 DNA follows: TGTGCCAGCGCGACTAGCGGGACACACAATGAGCAGTTCTTC.

This chain joins TRBV11-2 and TRBJ2-4; TRBD2 might be the D (5 bases). V dropped 5 bases and J dropped 8 bases, with 19 bases sitting between them. The germline V gene encodes CDR1 SGHAT and CDR2 FQNNGV. The CDR3 is 15 amino acids. CDR3 DNA: TGTGCCAGCAGCCTCCGGGCCCTCGAGGGAGACATTCAGTACTTC. It encodes CASSLRALEGDIQYF. The entire variable domain, with the rest obtained from reference TRBV11-2 and TRBJ2-4, is as follows: EAGVAQSPRYKIIEKRQSVAFWCNPISGHATLYWYQQILGQGPKLLIQFQNNGVVDDSQLPKDRFSAERLKGVDSTLKIQPAKLEDSAVYLCASSLRALEGDIQYFGAGTRLSVL.

This clonotype has at least ten counts. The chain links TRBV28 to TRBJ2-7; D could derive from TRBD1 or TRBD2 (5 bases each). Trimming took 6 bases from V and 0 from J, leaving 15 bases between them. The germline V gene encodes CDR1 MDHEN and CDR2 SYDVKM. The length of the CDR3 is 15 residues. The CDR3 region has the DNA TGTGCCAGCAGCACCCGGGGCTTCTCCTCCTACGAGCAGTACTTC. It encodes CASSTRGFSSYEQYF. The complete variable domain, with remaining parts taken from reference TRBV28 and TRBJ2-7, reads DVKVTQSSRYLVKRTGEKVFLECVQDMDHENMFWYRQDPGLGLRLIYFSYDVKMKEKGDIPEGYSVSREKKERFSLILESASTNQTSMYLCASSTRGFSSYEQYFGPGTRLTVT.

This clonotype was observed a handful of times. The chain joins TRBV7-2 to TRBJ1-1; D is undetermined. Germline CDR1 is SGHTA and CDR2 is FQGNSA. Trimming shortened V by 3 bases and J by 5 bases, and 10 bases separated the two germline ends. The CDR3 has 13 residues. CDR3 nucleotides: TGTGCCAGCAGCTTCGTAGACGGGACTGAAGCTTTCTTT. Its protein product is CASSFVDGTEAFF.